This T cell receptor beta chain was retrieved from a study of blood T cell repertoires in COVID-19. Overall study: Acute and convalescent COVID-19 samples came from the United States, Italy and Spain. Sample material is recorded as cDNA or gDNA derived from T cells, B-cell-depleted T cells, or PBMCs.

Per the study methods: Scientists estimated how many nucleated cells there were by amplifying reference gene primers. Clones were sequenced by immunoSEQ multiplex PCR, and TCRdb holds only the in-frame ones, with some missing. The V and J calls and clone size were taken over from that table, and D and trimming were inferred from the DNA. Of some 72,000 clones in the sample, about 87% are singletons; the top ten hold 4.6%. Germline V gene lookup returns CDR1 MDHEN and CDR2 SYDVKM. The CDR3 runs 12 residues. V lost 6 bases, J lost 3 bases, and 9 bases lay in between. The sequencing sample was made of peripheral blood. The origin of this receptor is a man aged 50-59 years with active COVID-19. This rearrangement joins TRBV28 to TRBJ2-7, with D perhaps matching TRBD2 (5 bases). The CDR3: CASSRGIYEQYF. The CDR3 coding sequence is TGTGCCAGCAGCAGAGGGATCTACGAGCAGTACTTC.